The sequence of this TCR beta chain was determined in a study of identical twins. As to this clonotype: No antigen is known for it.

Notes on the study in general: Researchers caution that invariant MAIT and iNKT cells could partly confound zero-insertion analyses. Fewer insertions characterized abundant cord blood beta clonotypes, whereas memory repertoires showed none.

The CDR3 has 13 residues. Germline V gene data show CDR1 as SGDLS and CDR2 as YYNGEE. Trimming took 4 bases from V and 6 from J, leaving 10 bases between them. TCRdb recomputed calls from the 5' RACE reads with MiXCR, one row per CDR3 protein. Here the sample spans some 240,000 distinct CDR3 sequences, approximately 10% being singletons. The TCR originated in a man aged 50-59 years in good health. This rearrangement joins TRBV9 to TRBJ2-2, with D possibly called TRBD1 or TRBD2 (5 bases each). Source material: memory T cells sorted from blood. As DNA, the CDR3 is TGTGCCAGCAGCAGGGACGTGGCCGGGGAGCTGTTTTTT. This gives the protein CASSRDVAGELFF.